This T cell receptor (beta chain) was sequenced during a study of response to subunit inactivated influenza vaccine. A single record per CDR3 protein comes from TCRdb applying MiXCR to the RT-PCR reads. The sample contains roughly 150,000 distinct CDR3 sequences, under 13% of which appear only once. This clonotype was observed a handful of times. Its antigen is not identified. CDR3 size: 14 residues. Germline V gives CDR1 DFQATT, CDR2 SNEGSKA (reference sequence). Points from the study as a whole: The authors suggested that few new T cells are recruited per seasonal influenza vaccination.

This receptor was identified in a man between 45 and 60 years old who received an inactivated influenza vaccine. Specimen: non-naive T cells sorted from PBMCs, collected roughly 47 days after vaccination. This chain connects TRBV20-1 to TRBJ1-5; a weak D match, TRBD1 (5 bases). CDR3 protein: CSAYGTDSNQPQHF. CDR3 bases: TGCAGCGCTTACGGGACGGATAGCAATCAGCCCCAGCATTTT.